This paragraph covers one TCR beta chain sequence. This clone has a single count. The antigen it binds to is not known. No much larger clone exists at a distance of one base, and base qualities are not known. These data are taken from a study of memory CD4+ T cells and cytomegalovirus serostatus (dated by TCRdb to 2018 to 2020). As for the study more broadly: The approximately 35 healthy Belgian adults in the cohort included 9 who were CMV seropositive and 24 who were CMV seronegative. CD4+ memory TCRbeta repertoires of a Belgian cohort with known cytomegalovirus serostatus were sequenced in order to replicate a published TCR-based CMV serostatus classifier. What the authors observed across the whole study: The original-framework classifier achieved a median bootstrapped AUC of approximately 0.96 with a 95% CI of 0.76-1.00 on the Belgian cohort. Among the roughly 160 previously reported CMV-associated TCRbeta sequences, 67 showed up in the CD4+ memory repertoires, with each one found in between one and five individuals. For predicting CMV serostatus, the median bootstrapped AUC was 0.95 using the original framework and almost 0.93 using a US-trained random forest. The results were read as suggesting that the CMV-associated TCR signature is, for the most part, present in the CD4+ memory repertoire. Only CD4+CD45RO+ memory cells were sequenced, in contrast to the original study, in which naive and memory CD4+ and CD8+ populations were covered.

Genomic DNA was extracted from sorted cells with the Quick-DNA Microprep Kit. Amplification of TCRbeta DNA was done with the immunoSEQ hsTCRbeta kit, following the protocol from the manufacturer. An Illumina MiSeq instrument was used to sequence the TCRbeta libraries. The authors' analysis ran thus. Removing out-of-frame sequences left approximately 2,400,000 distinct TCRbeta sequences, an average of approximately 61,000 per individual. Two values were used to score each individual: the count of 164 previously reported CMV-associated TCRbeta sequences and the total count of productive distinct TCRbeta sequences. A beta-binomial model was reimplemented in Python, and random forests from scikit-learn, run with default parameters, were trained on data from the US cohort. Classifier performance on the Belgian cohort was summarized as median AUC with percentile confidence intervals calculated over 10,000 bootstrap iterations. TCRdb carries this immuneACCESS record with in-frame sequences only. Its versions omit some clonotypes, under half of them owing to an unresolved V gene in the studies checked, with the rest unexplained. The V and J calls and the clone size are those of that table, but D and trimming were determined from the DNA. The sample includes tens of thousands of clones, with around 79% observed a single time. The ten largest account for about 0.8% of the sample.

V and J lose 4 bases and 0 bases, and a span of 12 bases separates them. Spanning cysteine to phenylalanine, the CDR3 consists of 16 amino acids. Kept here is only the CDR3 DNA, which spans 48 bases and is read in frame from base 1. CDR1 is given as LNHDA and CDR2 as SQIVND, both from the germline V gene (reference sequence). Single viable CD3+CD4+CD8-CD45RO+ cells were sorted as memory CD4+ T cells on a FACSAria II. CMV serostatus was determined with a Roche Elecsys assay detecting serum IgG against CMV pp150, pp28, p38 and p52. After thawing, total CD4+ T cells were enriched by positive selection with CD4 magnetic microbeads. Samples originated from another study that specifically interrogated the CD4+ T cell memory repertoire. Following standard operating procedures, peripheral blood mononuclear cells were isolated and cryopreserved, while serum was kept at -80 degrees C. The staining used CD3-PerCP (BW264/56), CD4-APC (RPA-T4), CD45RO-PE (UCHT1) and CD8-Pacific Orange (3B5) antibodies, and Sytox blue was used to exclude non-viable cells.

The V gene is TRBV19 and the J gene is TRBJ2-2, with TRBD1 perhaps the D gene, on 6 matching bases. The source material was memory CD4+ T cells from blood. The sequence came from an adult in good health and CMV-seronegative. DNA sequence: TGTGCCAGTAGTAAGCACAGGGACGCGAACACCGGGGAGCTGTTTTTT. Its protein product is CASSKHRDANTGELFF.